The 23 T cell receptor beta chains given below trace back to one sample, sequenced in a study of CD8 T cells in ankylosing spondylitis. The antigens of these receptors remain unknown. Each CDR3 protein is one row after TCRdb ran MiXCR on the 5' RACE reads. In the table there are fewer than 550,000 distinct CDR3 sequences, approximately 5.3% of which are singletons. Study-wide results and limits: Ankylosing spondylitis blood appeared to be characterized by a TCR beta motif of eight or nine highly homologous variants.

Sequencing was performed on blood, either unsorted or a sorted T cell fraction (not recorded which). The receptor source for this set is a male donor with ankylosing spondylitis.

J is TRBJ1-2 and V is TRBV19; no definite D call. The V gene's germline CDR1 is LNHDA and CDR2 SQIVND (reference sequence). This CDR3 has 13 residues. V was trimmed by 10 bases and J by 8 bases, leaving 20 bases between them. As DNA, the CDR3 is TGTGCCATCAGCCGCAGGCGTGGAGAAGGCTACACCTTC. Translating it yields CAISRRRGEGYTF.

This clonotype came up many times. This chain uses TRBV4-3 with TRBJ2-1; no reliable D call. V lost 5 bases to trimming and J lost 9 bases, with 14 bases between them. Per the germline V gene, CDR1 is LGHNA and CDR2 is YSLEER. This CDR3 is built from 13 residues. CDR3 nucleotides: TGCGCCAGCAGCTTCCTCAGGCAGACTGAGCAGTTCTTC. Its protein product is CASSFLRQTEQFF.

This clonotype has at least ten counts. The chain is built from TRBV12-3 or TRBV12-4 and TRBJ2-1; D unresolved. This CDR3 spans 12 amino acids. The germline V and J ends were trimmed by 2 bases and 7 bases, with 6 bases remaining between them. Here the CDR3 DNA reads TGTGCCAGCAGTTTATTCCTAAATGAGCAGTTCTTC. Translating gives CASSLFLNEQFF.

This clonotype was counted ten times or more. The gene calls are TRBV20-1 and TRBJ1-3; TRBD1 is a possible D gene (6 bases). Germline V CDR1 and CDR2: DFQATT, SNEGSKA (reference sequence). Trimming left V 3 bases short and J 3 bases short, with 9 bases between. The length of the CDR3 is 13 residues. The CDR3 coding sequence is TGCAGTGCTAGTAAGGGGGATGGAAACACCATATATTTT. It is translated as CSASKGDGNTIYF.

This clonotype was observed at least ten times. The chain recombines TRBV7-2 with TRBJ2-5; no definite D call. The CDR3 runs to 14 residues. CDR1 SGHTA and CDR2 FQGNSA come from the germline V gene. The V end lost 5 bases, the J end lost 2 bases, and 12 bases lay between the germline ends. The CDR3 bases are TGTGCCAGCAGCCTAATGGGTGTACAAGAGACCCAGTACTTC. Translating it yields CASSLMGVQETQYF.

The table lists this clonotype with many counts. The chain has TRBV5-1 and TRBJ2-5; 8 bases agree with TRBD2. V shed 4 bases, J shed 4 bases, and the junction held 12 bases outside the gene matches. From germline, CDR1 is SGHRS and CDR2 YFSETQ. The length of the CDR3 is 16 residues. CDR3 nucleotides: TGCGCCAGCAGCCCCGGCGATTTCAGCGGGGGAGAGACCCAGTACTTC. Translated, it gives CASSPGDFSGGETQYF.

This clonotype was seen repeatedly, ten times or more. V gene TRBV12-3 or TRBV12-4 combines with J gene TRBJ2-4; 8 bases align to TRBD2. Trimming at V came to 8 bases and at J to 0 bases, leaving 12 bases not matched to a gene. CDR3 length: 17 residues. The CDR3 sequence is CASGQVASGLAKNIQYF. CDR3 nucleotide sequence: TGTGCCAGCGGGCAGGTAGCTAGCGGGCTAGCCAAAAACATTCAGTACTTC.

In this sample, this clonotype turned up many times. The gene calls are TRBV5-1 and TRBJ2-5; 7 positions match TRBD2. Germline CDR1 reads SGHRS; CDR2 reads YFSETQ. Unmatched junction bases numbered 3, after V lost 3 bases and J lost 4 bases. The CDR3 sequence is 13 residues long. CDR3 protein: CASSYSGTETQYF. CDR3 in DNA: TGCGCCAGCAGCTACAGCGGGACAGAGACCCAGTACTTC.

This clonotype was counted at least ten times. The V and J genes are TRBV19 and TRBJ2-1; 7 positions agree with TRBD2. From germline, CDR1 is LNHDA and CDR2 SQIVND (reference sequence). The CDR3 is 14 residues long. V gave up 10 bases and J gave up 0 bases; unmatched junction bases: 6. The DNA for the CDR3 is TGTGCCACAGCCTTAGCGGGCTCCTACAATGAGCAGTTCTTC. This sequence encodes CATALAGSYNEQFF. Looking up the rest from reference TRBV19 and TRBJ2-1 gives the full variable domain: DGGITQSPKYLFRKEGQNVTLSCEQNLNHDAMYWYRQDPGQGLRLIYYSQIVNDFQKGDIAEGYSVSREKKESFPLTVTSAQKNPTAFYLCATALAGSYNEQFFGPGTRLTVL.

This clonotype has ten or more counts. The chain links TRBV6-1 to TRBJ2-7; possibly TRBD2 for D (7 bases). Germline V lookup: CDR1 MNHNS, CDR2 SASEGT. The V end was cut by 8 bases, the J end by 4 bases, with 21 bases between. The CDR3 runs to 15 residues. Here the CDR3 DNA reads TGTGCCAGCTCCCCCGGAGGGGGGGCAAGGTACGAGCAGTACTTC. Protein product: CASSPGGGARYEQYF.

This chain links TRBV20-1 with TRBJ2-5, with 7 bases fitting TRBD1. V dropped 3 bases and J dropped 1; count of bases not matched to a gene: 8. Germline values: CDR1 DFQATT, CDR2 SNEGSKA (reference sequence). This CDR3 contains 15 residues. For the CDR3, the DNA is TGCAGTGCTAGTCACCTCAGGACAGGCCAAGAGACCCAGTACTTC. It specifies CSASHLRTGQETQYF.

The sample holds a few counts of this clonotype. V gene TRBV7-9 combines with J gene TRBJ2-7; no clear D. The CDR3 runs to 13 residues. Germline-derived CDR1 and CDR2 are SEHNR and FQNEAQ (reference sequence). V lost 3 bases, J lost 4 bases, and 10 bases lay in between. CDR3 region: CASSLVNGYEQYF. The DNA of the CDR3 is TGTGCCAGCAGCTTGGTCAATGGTTACGAGCAGTACTTC.

This clonotype was counted at least ten times. V usage is TRBV10-3 and J usage is TRBJ2-7; D not resolved. The V gene lost 0 bases and the J gene lost 6 bases, with 15 bases spanning the gap. The CDR3 contains 15 residues. Germline V CDR1 and CDR2: ENHRY, SYGVKD. The CDR3 region is CAISESTLRWVEQYF. CDR3 DNA sequence: TGTGCCATCAGTGAGTCGACCTTACGTTGGGTCGAGCAGTACTTC.

This clonotype has a count of ten or more. V usage is TRBV6-5 and J usage is TRBJ2-5; 8 bases are shared with TRBD1. CDR3 length: 16 residues. CDR1 is MNHEY and CDR2 is SVGAGI in the germline V gene. The V gene end was trimmed by 4 bases and the J gene end by 4 bases; junction bases not matched to a gene: 11. Written as DNA, the CDR3 is TGTGCCAGCAGTTCCCACCGCAGGGGGCGCGGAGAGACCCAGTACTTC. This encodes CASSSHRRGRGETQYF.

This clonotype appeared many times. The chain couples TRBV28 to TRBJ2-7; D not resolved. Trimming took off 10 bases at V and 2 bases at J, with 12 bases between the two ends. The CDR3 sequence is 12 residues long. Per germline, CDR1 MDHEN and CDR2 SYDVKM. The CDR3 loop reads CATTGGTYEQYF. Written as DNA, the CDR3 is TGTGCCACCACCGGTGGAACCTACGAGCAGTACTTC.

This clonotype was counted between two and nine times. The gene calls are TRBV7-8 and TRBJ2-7, with 13 bases matching TRBD2. The J segment lost 3 bases and the V segment lost 5 bases, leaving 10 bases of the junction unmatched. Germline CDR1 reads SGHVS; CDR2 reads FQNEAQ. This CDR3 contains 17 residues. This CDR3 is CASSPGLAGAGGYEQYF. The DNA of the CDR3 is TGTGCCAGCAGCCCAGGACTAGCGGGAGCCGGGGGCTACGAGCAGTACTTC.

This clonotype has a count of ten or more. For the CDR3, the DNA is TGTGCTAGTGGTTTGGGGAGGGGGCGGACTGAAGCTTTCTTT. It is translated as CASGLGRGRTEAFF. The V call is TRBV12-5, the J call TRBJ1-1, with TRBD1 identical over 7 bases. CDR3 length equals 14 residues. Per the germline V gene, CDR1 is LGHNT and CDR2 is FRNRAP. After removal of 1 base from V and 5 bases from J, the junction contained 4 bases not matched to a gene. Full variable domain (missing parts from reference TRBV12-5 and TRBJ1-1): DARVTQTPRHKVTEMGQEVTMRCQPILGHNTVFWYRQTMMQGLELLAYFRNRAPLDDSGMPKDRFSAEMPDATLATLKIQPSEPRDSAVYFCASGLGRGRTEAFFGQGTRLTVV.

This clonotype showed up many times. J is TRBJ1-6 and V is TRBV4-1, with D unresolved. The V gene lost 5 bases and the J gene lost 10 bases, with 15 bases spanning the gap. The CDR3 sequence is 14 residues long. Looked up from germline, CDR1 is MGHRA and CDR2 is YSYEKL. CDR3 in DNA: TGCGCCAGCAGCTACCGGGCAGAGGGATCACCCCTCCACTTT. Its protein is CASSYRAEGSPLHF.

This clonotype was seen many times. V usage is TRBV27 and J usage is TRBJ2-2; 8 nucleotides line up with TRBD1. Germline values: CDR1 MNHEY, CDR2 SMNVEV (reference sequence). With V trimmed by 2 bases and J by 10 bases, 3 bases remained unmatched. The length of the CDR3 is 13 residues. CDR3 sequence: CASSLVDRVELFF. The CDR3 DNA reads as TGTGCCAGCAGTTTAGTGGACAGGGTGGAGCTGTTTTTT.

This clonotype has ten or more counts. The CDR3 sequence: CASSYDSSYGYTF. DNA for the CDR3: TGCGCCAGCAGCTACGACAGTTCCTATGGCTACACCTTC. The rearrangement joins TRBV5-1 to TRBJ1-2, with D perhaps TRBD1 (5 bases). Trimming shortened V by 3 bases and J by 4 bases, and 10 bases separated the two germline ends. CDR3 size: 13 residues. The germline gives CDR1 SGHRS, CDR2 YFSETQ.

This clonotype was seen at least ten times. V usage is TRBV18 and J usage is TRBJ2-3, with no clear D. Germline CDR1 reads KGHSH; CDR2 reads LQKENI. Trimming removed 0 bases at V and 6 bases at J, with 7 bases between. The CDR3 length is 13 residues. CDR3 protein: CASSPPGQDTQYF. The CDR3 DNA sequence: TGTGCCAGCTCACCACCAGGTCAGGATACGCAGTATTTT.

This clonotype has ten or more counts. This chain uses TRBV6-2 or TRBV6-3 with TRBJ2-7; D perhaps matches TRBD1 (6 bases). The CDR3 totals 17 residues. The V gene lost 0 bases and the J gene lost 2 bases, with 17 bases spanning the gap. Germline V gene sequence: CDR1 MNHEY, CDR2 SVGEGT. For the CDR3, the DNA is TGTGCCAGCAGTTACTCTCCTGCAGGGGCCCGAACCTACGAGCAGTACTTC. This sequence encodes CASSYSPAGARTYEQYF.

At least ten counts were recorded for this clonotype. The J gene is TRBJ2-3, the V gene TRBV9, with a tentative D call TRBD2 (5 bases). The CDR3 spans 15 residues. Deletions cut 4 bases from V and 0 bases from J, with 12 bases between. CDR1 is SGDLS and CDR2 is YYNGEE in the germline V gene. The CDR3 loop reads CASSHEGSSTDTQYF. Here the CDR3 DNA reads TGTGCCAGCAGCCATGAGGGATCTAGCACAGATACGCAGTATTTT. Using reference TRBV9 and TRBJ2-3 for the parts outside the CDR3, the full variable domain is DSGVTQTPKHLITATGQRVTLRCSPRSGDLSVYWYQQSLDQGLQFLIQYYNGEERAKGNILERFSAQQFPDLHSELNLSSLELGDSALYFCASSHEGSSTDTQYFGPGTRLTVL.